This passage covers 13 T cell receptor beta chains from one sample sequenced in a study of early T cells in non-severe SARS-CoV-2 infection. TCRdb re-analysed the 5' RACE reads in MiXCR, keeping a single row per CDR3 protein. The top ten hold less than 4.5% of the sample, which has roughly 120,000 distinct CDR3 sequences, roughly 12% seen once. The material was whole blood, obtained at baseline. These receptors were taken from an adult who was a healthcare worker with PCR-confirmed SARS-CoV-2 infection or an uninfected control (not recorded which).

At least ten counts were recorded for this clonotype. The gene calls are TRBV28 and TRBJ1-5; D possibly corresponds to TRBD1 (6 bases). The CDR3 sequence is 16 residues long. Trimming removed 5 bases from V and 0 bases from J, with 14 bases in between. CDR1 MDHEN and CDR2 SYDVKM come from the germline V gene. As DNA, the CDR3 is TGTGCCAGCAGTCCGGGGGGGACACTTAGCAATCAGCCCCAGCATTTT. Its translation is CASSPGGTLSNQPQHF.

This clonotype occurred many times. The chain carries TRBV7-3 and TRBJ2-4; D not certain. Trimming pared 1 base from V and 6 bases from J, leaving 7 bases between. CDR3 length: 13 amino acids. Germline V gives CDR1 SGHTA, CDR2 FQGTGA. CDR3 bases: TGTGCCAGCAGCTTAAATGTACGAAACATTCAGTACTTC. This translates into CASSLNVRNIQYF.

Ten or more counts support this clonotype. The V and J genes are TRBV20-1 and TRBJ1-2; 7 nucleotides agree with TRBD1. The CDR3 is 14 amino acids. The trim removed 4 bases at V and 6 bases at J, leaving 11 bases unmatched. Germline lookup yields CDR1 DFQATT and CDR2 SNEGSKA (reference sequence). The CDR3 DNA reads TGCAGTGCTAAGGGGGGCAGGGGGAGAAATGGCTACACCTTC. Translation gives CSAKGGRGRNGYTF.

The rearrangement uses TRBV3-1 and TRBJ1-2; possibly TRBD1 for D (6 bases). The germline V gene encodes CDR1 LGHDT and CDR2 YNNKEL (reference sequence). Between the trimmed V and J ends, which lost 1 base and 8 bases, there was a span of 14 bases. This CDR3 has 14 residues. The CDR3 coding sequence is TGTGCCAGCAGCCAAGGTTCGGCAGGGGAAGGCTACACCTTC. It is translated as CASSQGSAGEGYTF.

This clonotype was found a few times. The V call is TRBV5-1, the J call TRBJ2-7; D is possibly TRBD1 (6 bases). From germline, CDR1 is SGHRS and CDR2 YFSETQ. Trimming removed 5 bases at V and 3 bases at J, with 12 bases between. This CDR3 contains 13 residues. The CDR3 DNA reads TGCGCCAGCAGATCACAGGGCCTCTACGAGCAGTACTTC. It codes for CASRSQGLYEQYF.

This clonotype was recorded at least ten times. The chain recombines TRBV29-1 with TRBJ1-2; a possible D gene is TRBD1 (5 bases). Germline V gene data show CDR1 as SQVTM and CDR2 as ANQGSEA. This CDR3 region has 12 residues. The germline V and J ends were trimmed by 4 bases and 5 bases, with 11 bases remaining between them. The DNA for the CDR3 is TGCAGCGTTGCCGGTCCAGGGTATGGCTACACCTTC. Its protein product is CSVAGPGYGYTF.

This clonotype showed up just a few times. The V gene is TRBV27, the J gene TRBJ1-2; possible D gene TRBD1, 5 bases. V was cut by 7 bases and J by 8 bases, with 29 bases left in between. From germline, CDR1 is MNHEY and CDR2 SMNVEV (reference sequence). The CDR3 sequence is 17 residues long. The CDR3 reads CASNPVPRYRRVGGYTF. CDR3 nucleotide sequence: TGTGCCAGCAACCCAGTTCCCCGGTACAGGAGGGTTGGAGGCTACACCTTC.

CDR3 nucleotides: TGTGCCAGCAGCCGAGCGGGGCTGAGCTCCTACGAGCAGTACTTC. The encoded protein is CASSRAGLSSYEQYF. This rearrangement joins TRBV7-9 to TRBJ2-7; 7 nucleotides line up with TRBD2. V lost 5 bases and J lost 0; bases outside the gene matches: 7. Per the germline V gene, CDR1 is SEHNR and CDR2 is FQNEAQ (reference sequence). CDR3 length equals 15 residues.

There are a few counts of this clonotype. CDR3 amino acids: CASSHGTSGSYEQYF. The CDR3, as DNA: TGCGCCAGCAGCCACGGGACTAGCGGCTCCTACGAGCAGTACTTC. The V gene is TRBV4-1, the J gene TRBJ2-7; 11 bases agree with TRBD2. The V segment lost 3 bases and the J segment 0 bases; nucleotides outside the gene matches: 1. Germline CDR1 MGHRA, CDR2 YSYEKL. CDR3 length: 15 amino acids.

This chain joins TRBV12-3 or TRBV12-4 and TRBJ1-6; D gene uncertain. Trimming took off 3 bases at V and 7 bases at J, with 7 bases between the two ends. The CDR3 covers 13 residues. This chain's CDR3 is CASSFGQNSPLHF. For the CDR3, the DNA is TGTGCCAGCAGTTTTGGGCAGAATTCACCCCTCCACTTT.

This clonotype has more than one count but fewer than ten. This rearrangement joins TRBV27 to TRBJ1-6, with D perhaps matching TRBD1 (6 bases). CDR1 and CDR2 from the germline V gene are MNHEY and SMNVEV (reference sequence). V dropped 7 bases and J dropped 5 bases, with 15 bases sitting between them. CDR3 length equals 15 residues. Here the CDR3 reads CASTQGFADNSPLHF. The CDR3 coding sequence is TGTGCCAGCACTCAGGGGTTTGCGGATAATTCACCCCTCCACTTT.

This clonotype was seen a few times. This chain uses TRBV27 with TRBJ2-6; a weak D match, TRBD2 (7 bases). This CDR3 is 18 amino acids long. Germline values: CDR1 MNHEY, CDR2 SMNVEV (reference sequence). With 7 bases removed from V and 0 bases from J, the gap between germline ends came to 19 bases. Here the CDR3 DNA reads TGTGCCAGCACCCCTCGGGGGGCTCCGATCTCTGGGGCCAACGTCCTGACTTTC. Its protein is CASTPRGAPISGANVLTF.

V is TRBV7-2 and J is TRBJ2-3; 7 positions match TRBD2. The germline CDR1 and CDR2 sequences are SGHTA and FQGNSA. J gave up 2 bases and V 2 bases, and 10 bases lay outside the gene matches. This CDR3 region has 17 residues. CDR3 sequence reads: CASSLIGTTPLTDTQYF. The DNA of the CDR3 is TGTGCCAGCAGCTTAATTGGGACTACTCCCCTCACAGATACGCAGTATTTT.